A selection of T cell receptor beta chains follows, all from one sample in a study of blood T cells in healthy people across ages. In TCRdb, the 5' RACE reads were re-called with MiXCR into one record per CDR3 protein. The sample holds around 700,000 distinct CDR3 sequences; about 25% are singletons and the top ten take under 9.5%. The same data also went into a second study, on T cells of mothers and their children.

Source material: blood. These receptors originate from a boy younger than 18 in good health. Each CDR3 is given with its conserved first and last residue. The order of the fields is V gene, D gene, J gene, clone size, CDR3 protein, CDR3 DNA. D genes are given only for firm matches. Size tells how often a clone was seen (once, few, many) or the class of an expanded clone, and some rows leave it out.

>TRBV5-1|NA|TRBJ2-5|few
CASSSSPAGGETQYF
TGCGCCAGCAGCTCCTCGCCGGCCGGGGGCGAGACCCAGTACTTC
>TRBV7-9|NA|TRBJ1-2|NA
CASSSGPDYGYTF
TGTGCCAGCAGCTCGGGACCCGACTATGGCTACACCTTC
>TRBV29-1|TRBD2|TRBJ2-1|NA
CSVILAGGPDEQFF
TGCAGCGTCATTTTGGCGGGAGGGCCCGATGAGCAGTTCTTC
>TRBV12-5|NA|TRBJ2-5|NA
CASGIGTAGDGTQYF
TGTGCTAGTGGTATCGGGACAGCGGGTGATGGGACCCAGTACTTC
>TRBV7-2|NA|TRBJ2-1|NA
CASSLLGRSSYNEQLF
TGTGCCAGCAGCTTACTCGGGCGGAGCTCCTACAATGAGCAGCTCTTC
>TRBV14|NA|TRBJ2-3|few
CASSQGVGDTQYF
TGTGCCAGCAGCCAAGGTGTGGGAGATACGCAGTATTTT
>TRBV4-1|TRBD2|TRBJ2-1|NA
CASCVVAGWEQFF
TGCGCCAGCTGCGTTGTAGCGGGATGGGAGCAGTTCTTC
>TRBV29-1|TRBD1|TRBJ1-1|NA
CSVQGRITDTEAFF
TGCAGCGTACAGGGGCGGATCACGGACACTGAAGCTTTCTTT
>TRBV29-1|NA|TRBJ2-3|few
CSVEASADTQYF
TGCAGCGTTGAAGCCTCCGCAGATACGCAGTATTTT
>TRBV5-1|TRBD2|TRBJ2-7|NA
CASSLIGSGTWSYEQYF
TGCGCCAGCAGCTTGATCGGTAGCGGGACTTGGTCCTACGAGCAGTACTTC
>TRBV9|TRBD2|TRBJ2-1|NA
CASSIGTSGQSSYNEQFF
TGTGCCAGCAGCATCGGGACTAGCGGGCAAAGCTCCTACAATGAGCAGTTCTTC
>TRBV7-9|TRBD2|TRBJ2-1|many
CASSLGSGRFYNEQFF
TGTGCCAGCAGCTTAGGTAGCGGGAGGTTCTACAATGAGCAGTTCTTC
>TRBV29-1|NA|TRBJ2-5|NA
CSVEGPVQETQYF
TGCAGCGTTGAGGGTCCCGTTCAAGAGACCCAGTACTTC
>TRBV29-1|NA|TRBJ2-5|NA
CSVEVAGQNQETQYF
TGCAGCGTTGAGGTGGCGGGACAGAACCAAGAGACCCAGTACTTC
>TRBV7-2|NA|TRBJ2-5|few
CASSPDAQETQYF
TGTGCCAGCAGCCCCGATGCCCAAGAGACCCAGTACTTC
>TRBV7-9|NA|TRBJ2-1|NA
CASSLEANNEQFF
TGTGCCAGCAGCTTAGAAGCAAACAATGAGCAGTTCTTC
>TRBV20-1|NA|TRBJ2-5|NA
CSARDWVEAKGETQYF
TGCAGTGCTAGAGACTGGGTAGAGGCGAAAGGAGAGACCCAGTACTTC
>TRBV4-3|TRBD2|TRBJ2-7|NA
CASSQGTRAYEQYF
TGCGCCAGCAGCCAAGGGACTAGAGCCTACGAGCAGTACTTC
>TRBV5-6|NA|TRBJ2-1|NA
CASSFPHLGQHNEQFF
TGTGCCAGCAGCTTCCCACATCTGGGGCAACACAATGAGCAGTTCTTC
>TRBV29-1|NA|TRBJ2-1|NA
CSGGPGEDYNEQFF
TGCAGCGGAGGGCCGGGGGAGGACTACAATGAGCAGTTCTTC
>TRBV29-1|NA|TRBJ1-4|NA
CSVVFRGDEKLFF
TGCAGCGTTGTGTTCAGGGGTGATGAAAAACTGTTTTTT
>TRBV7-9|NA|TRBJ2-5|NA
CASSLLDGQETQYF
TGTGCCAGCAGCTTATTAGACGGGCAAGAGACCCAGTACTTC
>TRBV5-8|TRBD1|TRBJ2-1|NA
CASTMTGVNEQFF
TGTGCCAGCACCATGACAGGGGTAAATGAGCAGTTCTTC
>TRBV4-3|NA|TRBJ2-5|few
CASSQDHPSWETQYF
TGCGCCAGCAGCCAAGATCACCCTAGCTGGGAGACCCAGTACTTC
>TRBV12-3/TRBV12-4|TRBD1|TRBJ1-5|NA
CASSRQGSGPQHF
TGTGCCAGCAGTCGACAGGGGTCCGGGCCCCAGCATTTT
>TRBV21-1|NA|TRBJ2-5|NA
CASRQGIQETQYF
TGTGCCAGCCGCCAGGGTATCCAAGAGACCCAGTACTTC
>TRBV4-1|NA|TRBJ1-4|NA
CASSQRGTQEKLFF
TGCGCCAGCAGCCAACGAGGGACACAAGAAAAACTGTTTTTT
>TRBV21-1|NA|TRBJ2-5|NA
CASSKIGGSPDRETQYF
TGTGCCAGCAGCAAGATTGGGGGGTCCCCCGATCGGGAGACCCAGTACTTC
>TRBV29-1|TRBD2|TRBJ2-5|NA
CSIGLGETQYF
TGCAGCATCGGACTAGGCGAGACCCAGTACTTC
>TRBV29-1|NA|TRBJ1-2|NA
CSVEDLSGVNYGYTF
TGCAGCGTTGAAGATCTTTCAGGAGTTAACTATGGCTACACCTTC
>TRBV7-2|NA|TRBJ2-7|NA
CASSLVGGSGEQYF
TGTGCCAGCAGCTTAGTTGGCGGCTCTGGGGAGCAGTACTTC
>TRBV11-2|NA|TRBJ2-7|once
CASSLAWGTYEQYF
TGTGCCAGCAGCTTAGCTTGGGGGACCTACGAGCAGTACTTC
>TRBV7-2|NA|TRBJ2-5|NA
CASSHYLGWTGVIGQETQYF
TGTGCCAGCTCTCACTATCTCGGGTGGACGGGAGTCATTGGCCAAGAGACCCAGTACTTC
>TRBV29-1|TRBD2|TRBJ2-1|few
CSVRTGTILDEQFF
TGCAGCGTCAGAACCGGGACTATTCTTGATGAGCAGTTCTTC
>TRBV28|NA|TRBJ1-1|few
CASSLSLGQGGTEAFF
TGTGCCAGCAGTTTATCCTTGGGGCAGGGTGGCACTGAAGCTTTCTTT
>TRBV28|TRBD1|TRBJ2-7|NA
CASSSYRTGHYEQYF
TGTGCCAGCAGTTCCTATCGGACAGGGCACTACGAGCAGTACTTC
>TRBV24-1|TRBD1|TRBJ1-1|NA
CATSETGGSTEAFF
TGTGCCACCAGCGAGACAGGGGGTAGCACTGAAGCTTTCTTT
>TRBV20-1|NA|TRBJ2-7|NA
CSARDPRGSAYEQYF
TGCAGTGCTAGAGATCCCAGGGGATCCGCCTACGAGCAGTACTTC
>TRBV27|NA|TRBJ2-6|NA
CASFGGNGANVLTF
TGTGCCAGCTTCGGTGGTAATGGGGCCAACGTCCTGACTTTC
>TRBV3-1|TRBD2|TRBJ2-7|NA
CASSQEWQREVYEQYF
TGTGCCAGCAGCCAAGAGTGGCAGCGGGAGGTATACGAGCAGTACTTC
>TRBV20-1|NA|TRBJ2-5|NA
CSAPVAGSLQETQYF
TGCAGTGCACCGGTCGCCGGGAGCCTACAAGAGACCCAGTACTTC
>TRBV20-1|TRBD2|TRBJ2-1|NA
CSARHPGLAGGDEQFF
TGCAGTGCTAGACACCCGGGACTAGCGGGGGGTGATGAGCAGTTCTTC
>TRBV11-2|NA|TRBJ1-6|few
CASSSTPLGQSKSPLHF
TGTGCCAGCAGCTCAACCCCCCTCGGGCAGTCTAAATCACCCCTCCACTTT
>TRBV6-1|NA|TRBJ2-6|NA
CASSEVAGANVLTF
TGTGCCAGCAGTGAAGTCGCTGGGGCCAACGTCCTGACTTTC
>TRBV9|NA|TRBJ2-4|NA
CASSAEQGKNIQYF
TGTGCCAGCAGCGCCGAACAGGGCAAAAACATTCAGTACTTC
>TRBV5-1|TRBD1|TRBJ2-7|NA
CASSLTWTGGQNEQYF
TGCGCCAGCAGCCTGACATGGACAGGGGGCCAGAACGAGCAGTACTTC
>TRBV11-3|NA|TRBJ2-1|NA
CASSLDGSSSSEQFF
TGTGCCAGCAGCTTAGATGGGTCTAGCTCAAGTGAGCAGTTCTTC
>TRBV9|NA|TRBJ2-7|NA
CASRAFSSYEQYF
TGTGCCAGCAGGGCTTTCAGCTCCTACGAGCAGTACTTC
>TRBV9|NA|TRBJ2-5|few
CASSSRTATSETQYF
TGTGCCAGCAGCTCCAGGACGGCGACTTCAGAGACCCAGTACTTC
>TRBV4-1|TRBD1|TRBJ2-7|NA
CAISQGTGGYEQYF
TGCGCCATCAGCCAAGGGACAGGCGGCTACGAGCAGTACTTC
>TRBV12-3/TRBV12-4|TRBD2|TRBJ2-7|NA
CASSSSGRVEQYF
TGTGCCAGCAGTTCTTCCGGGAGGGTCGAGCAGTACTTC
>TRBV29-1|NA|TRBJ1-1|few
CSVVYANTEAFF
TGCAGCGTTGTCTACGCGAACACTGAAGCTTTCTTT
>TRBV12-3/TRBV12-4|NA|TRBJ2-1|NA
CASSFSLGMSGEQFF
TGTGCCAGCAGTTTCTCCCTCGGGATGAGCGGTGAGCAGTTCTTC
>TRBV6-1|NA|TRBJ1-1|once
CASSVPPGMNTEAFF
TGTGCCAGCAGTGTACCTCCAGGGATGAACACTGAAGCTTTCTTT
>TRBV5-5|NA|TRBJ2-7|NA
CASHQTDNLHEQYF
TGTGCCAGCCACCAGACAGATAATCTCCACGAGCAGTACTTC
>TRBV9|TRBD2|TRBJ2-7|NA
CASSLDPSGGHEQYF
TGTGCCAGCAGCTTGGATCCTAGCGGGGGCCACGAGCAGTACTTC
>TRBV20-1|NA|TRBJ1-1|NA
CSVIRGNTEAFF
TGCAGTGTCATCAGGGGGAACACTGAAGCTTTCTTT
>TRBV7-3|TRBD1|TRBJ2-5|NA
CASSSDGQALKETQYF
TGTGCCAGCAGCTCTGATGGACAGGCGCTAAAAGAGACCCAGTACTTC